This T cell receptor beta chain was found in a study of blood T cell repertoires in COVID-19 (dated by TCRdb to 2019 to 2021). Notes on the research overall: The collaborator samples originated in the United States, Italy and Spain and spanned the acute and convalescent phases of COVID-19. The prospective study material was composed of cDNA or gDNA derived from T cells, B-cell-depleted T cells, or PBMCs. The dataset comprised deeply sampled blood TCRbeta repertoires from subjects exposed to, actively infected with, or recovered from COVID-19. A freely available public database, intended as a resource for researchers studying the immune response to SARS-CoV-2, is where the repertoires were released. The samples were drawn from the first 160 participants of the ongoing ImmuneRACE study and from 950 to 1,500 subjects provided by 6 global collaborators. A de-identified subject ID, COVID-19 status, age in years and sex were almost always included in the sample metadata. Where HLA class I and class II types were available, the types were taken from metadata supplied by the sample provider, not from assay-based typing.

The trim is 0 bases for V and 5 bases for J, with a gap of 19 bases between the germline ends. The CDR3 holds 17 amino acids from the cysteine to the phenylalanine. Left in the record is the CDR3 DNA by itself, 51 bases read in frame from the first base. For CDR1 and CDR2, the germline V gene lists SGHAT and FQNNGV. Enrolling through a virtual design, the prospective study's participants ranged in age from roughly 18 to 90 years and lived across 24 United States geographic areas. To assign participants to cohorts, the prospective study relied on clinical history that participants themselves reported in a screening survey and a study questionnaire. For ImmuneRACE Cohort 3, a participant was defined as recovered based on two consecutive negative NP/OP PCR tests, clearance by a healthcare professional, or resolution of symptoms. In the prospective study, mobile phlebotomists collected whole blood, serum and a nasopharyngeal or oropharyngeal swab from each participant. Additional blood draws and questionnaires over an approximately two-month period could optionally be provided by prospective study participants. Before DNA extraction, blood samples from the prospective study were shipped at room temperature or frozen.

This clone was counted a few times. The target of this receptor is not known. No per-base quality is available; no much larger clone lies one base away. The full study reports these points: The amount of clinical and demographic metadata varied by source and participant and was provided uncurated.

TCRbeta CDR3 regions were amplified from genomic DNA by means of the immunoSEQ Assay, a bias-controlled multiplex PCR. In the paper's pipeline: The number of nucleated cells in each sample was estimated by amplification of reference gene primers within the assay. To quantify the absolute abundance of each unique TCRbeta CDR3 rearrangement, sequence reads were collapsed and filtered. For each sample, productive Simpson clonality was calculated by taking the square root of Simpson's diversity index across productive rearrangements. TCRdb limited this immuneACCESS table to in-frame rearrangements with V and J called. A share of clones is missing; checked studies link under half to unresolved V genes, and the rest is unexplained. V and J calls and clone size come straight from that table; D and trimming were deduced from the DNA. The sample table records roughly 170,000 clones; roughly 80% of these occur just once. The biggest ten clones account for approximately 12% of the sample.

Sample: PBMCs or T cells enriched from blood (not recorded which). The TCR originated in a man in his fifties or sixties who had recovered from COVID-19. The rearrangement joined TRBV11-2 to TRBJ1-2, and possibly TRBD1, on 5 matching bases. The CDR3 protein: CASSLDRGRARGYGYTF. The nucleotides read TGTGCCAGCAGCTTAGATCGAGGCAGGGCGAGAGGATATGGCTACACCTTC.